This T cell receptor (beta chain) appears in the sequencing data of a study of blood T cell repertoires in COVID-19. At the level of the study: PBMCs, B-cell-depleted T cells, or T cells were the source of the cDNA or gDNA that made up the material.

Original processing notes: Reference gene primer amplification gave estimated nucleated cell counts. Some clones are missing from TCRdb's copy, which holds only in-frame ones; the method was immunoSEQ multiplex PCR. Clone size and V and J calls were adopted from that table, with D and trimming inferred from the DNA. The data hold 150,000 to 190,000 clones, with around 80% observed a single time. Researchers sorted participants into cohorts using their self-reported clinical history. The study counted Cohort 3 donors as recovered given two negative PCRs, clearance, or symptom resolution. The origin of this receptor is a man aged 50 to 60 who had recovered from COVID-19. The sequenced sample consisted of PBMCs or T cells enriched from blood (not recorded which).

The CDR3 DNA sequence: TGTGCTAGTGGTTTCCCTAGCGGGGTACTTTCAACCGGGGAGCTGTTTTTT. It encodes CASGFPSGVLSTGELFF. V usage is TRBV12-5 and J usage is TRBJ2-2; the match to TRBD2 covers 9 bases. There are 17 residues in the CDR3. The V gene's germline CDR1 is LGHNT and CDR2 FRNRAP. V lost 3 bases, J lost 5 bases, and 10 bases stayed unmatched.